The next 32 T cell receptor beta chains were all read from a single sample in a study of vaccination and CD4 T cells after COVID-19. Oncomine TCR Beta short-read sequencing was applied to DNA from cultured CD4+ T cells. One entry per CDR3 protein results from TCRdb running MiXCR on the PCR reads. This table holds about 21,000 distinct CDR3 sequences, about 38% found once. Their antigen targets remain unknown. Treatment reported: approximately 10-day PBMC culture with coronavirus spike peptide pools or control peptides (ViraFEST assay). This specimen consisted of CD4+ T cells from blood, cultured in vitro, obtained before SARS-CoV-2 vaccination. All receptors come from a human donor who had recovered from COVID-19.

The rearrangement joins TRBV20-1 to TRBJ1-4; D is unclear. The CDR3 is 14 residues long. Deletions cut 2 bases from V and 2 bases from J, with 9 bases between. In germline, CDR1 is DFQATT, CDR2 SNEGSKA (reference sequence). CDR3 in DNA: TGCAGTGCTAGAAGCAGTACGACTAATGAAAAACTGTTTTTT. This translates into CSARSSTTNEKLFF.

The sample holds a few counts of this clonotype. The rearrangement uses TRBV6-1 and TRBJ1-2, with TRBD1 as a possible D gene (5 bases). Trimming pared 3 bases from V and 8 bases from J, leaving 16 bases between. CDR1 MNHNS and CDR2 SASEGT come from the germline V gene. The CDR3 has 14 residues. The CDR3, as DNA: TGTGCCAGCAGTGACCCGACAGCGGGGCGAGGCTACACCTTC. Amino acid sequence: CASSDPTAGRGYTF.

The chain recombines TRBV6-5 with TRBJ2-7; D is unresolved. The CDR3 is 15 amino acids. V lost 0 bases and J 6 bases, leaving 15 bases between the germline ends. Germline values: CDR1 MNHEY, CDR2 SVGAGI. The DNA of the CDR3 is TGTGCCAGCAGTTACTCGAGTGCTCCGCTGGGCGAGCAGTACTTC. It yields the protein CASSYSSAPLGEQYF.

The rearrangement links TRBV20-1 to TRBJ2-5, with TRBD2 as a possible D gene (5 bases). V lost 6 bases, J lost 0 bases, and 20 bases lay in between. The CDR3 extends over 16 amino acids. CDR1 DFQATT and CDR2 SNEGSKA come from the germline V gene (reference sequence). The CDR3 spells CSASPSRGSYQETQYF. The CDR3, as DNA: TGCAGTGCCTCGCCTTCCCGCGGGTCGTACCAAGAGACCCAGTACTTC.

The gene calls are TRBV4-2 and TRBJ2-2, with TRBD1 as a possible D gene (6 bases). The germline V and J ends were trimmed by 0 bases and 4 bases, with 18 bases remaining between them. The CDR3 runs 18 residues. Looked up from germline, CDR1 is LGHNA and CDR2 is YNFKEQ. The CDR3 spells CASSQEFGQGHGTGELFF. CDR3 in DNA: TGTGCCAGCAGCCAAGAATTTGGGCAGGGACACGGCACCGGGGAGCTGTTTTTT.

This chain joins TRBV28 and TRBJ1-5; D is unclear. The CDR3 covers 13 residues. Germline CDR1 MDHEN, CDR2 SYDVKM. Trimming cost V 2 bases and J 1 base, with 3 bases left between them. The CDR3 reads CASSLPSNQPQHF. CDR3 coding DNA: TGTGCCAGCAGTTTACCCAGCAATCAGCCCCAGCATTTT. The full variable domain, in which reference TRBV28 and TRBJ1-5 provide the parts outside the CDR3, is DVKVTQSSRYLVKRTGEKVFLECVQDMDHENMFWYRQDPGLGLRLIYFSYDVKMKEKGDIPEGYSVSREKKERFSLILESASTNQTSMYLCASSLPSNQPQHFGDGTRLSIL.

The J gene is TRBJ1-4, the V gene TRBV20-1; 8 nucleotides align to TRBD1. With V trimmed by 6 bases and J by 0 bases, 12 bases remained unmatched. The germline V gene has CDR1 DFQATT and CDR2 SNEGSKA (reference sequence). The CDR3 loop spans 17 amino acids. The CDR3 nucleotides are TGCAGTGCAGAAAGGCAGGGGGCCCGGGCAACTAATGAAAAACTGTTTTTT. This encodes CSAERQGARATNEKLFF.

The chain joins TRBV5-4 to TRBJ2-7; the match to TRBD2 covers 9 bases. With V trimmed by 0 bases and J by 3 bases, 4 bases remained unmatched. Looked up from germline, CDR1 is SGHNT and CDR2 is YYREEE (reference sequence). The CDR3 length is 15 residues. The CDR3 DNA reads as TGTGCCAGCAGCTTGGCCCTAGCGGGGCGCTACGAGCAGTACTTC. Its translation: CASSLALAGRYEQYF. The full variable domain, rest sourced from reference TRBV5-4 and TRBJ2-7, is ETGVTQSPTHLIKTRGQQVTLRCSSQSGHNTVSWYQQALGQGPQFIFQYYREEENGRGNFPPRFSGLQFPNYSSELNVNALELDDSALYLCASSLALAGRYEQYFGPGTRLTVT.

The chain is built from TRBV7-2 and TRBJ2-5; TRBD1 matches at 7 bases. CDR1 and CDR2 from the germline V gene are SGHTA and FQGNSA. The V and J ends lost 4 bases and 4 bases, in that order; junction bases with no gene match: 9. This CDR3 comprises 15 residues. CDR3 loop: CASSSSTRGRETQYF. CDR3 coding DNA: TGTGCCAGCAGCTCGTCGACAAGGGGGCGAGAGACCCAGTACTTC.

In this sample, this clonotype turned up once. V gene TRBV7-9 combines with J gene TRBJ2-3, with 8 bases identical to TRBD2. V dropped 3 bases and J dropped 3; count of bases not matched to a gene: 5. The germline V gene has CDR1 SEHNR and CDR2 FQNEAQ (reference sequence). The CDR3 is 15 residues long. For the CDR3, the DNA is TGTGCCAGCAGCTTCGGACTAGCTCAGACAGATACGCAGTATTTT. This sequence encodes CASSFGLAQTDTQYF.

This clonotype was observed once. This may stem from a read error, because a much larger clone lies one nucleotide away. The chain employs TRBV6-1 and TRBJ2-7; 8 bases are shared with TRBD1. The junction had 12 bases not matched to a gene; V was cut back by 6 bases and J by 8 bases. Germline V gene data show CDR1 as MNHNS and CDR2 as SASEGT. CDR3 length: 14 amino acids. CDR3: CASRRDRSSGKQYF. The CDR3 nucleotides are TGTGCCAGCAGAAGGGACAGGTCCTCGGGGAAGCAGTACTTC.

V and J are TRBV7-8 and TRBJ2-7; 8 positions match TRBD2. CDR1 and CDR2 (germline): SGHVS, FQNEAQ. Unmatched junction bases numbered 12, after V lost 5 bases and J lost 0 bases. CDR3 length: 17 residues. The CDR3 DNA follows: TGTGCCAGCAGCGTCTTGGTAGCGGGACCTAACTCCTACGAGCAGTACTTC. Translated: CASSVLVAGPNSYEQYF.

J is TRBJ2-1 and V is TRBV5-4; 8 bases map to TRBD1. V lost 4 bases to trimming and J lost 15 bases; unmatched junction nucleotides: 9. The germline V gene encodes CDR1 SGHNT and CDR2 YYREEE (reference sequence). The CDR3 runs 12 residues. The CDR3, as DNA: TGTGCCAGCAGCCTGGAAAGGACAGGGCCGTTCTTC. This sequence encodes CASSLERTGPFF.

This clonotype was seen more than once but under ten times. The chain combines TRBV7-2 with TRBJ1-2; 8 bases match TRBD1. There are 15 residues in the CDR3. Trimming took 0 bases from V and 3 from J; bases not matched to a gene: 3. Germline V gene sequence: CDR1 SGHTA, CDR2 FQGNSA. The CDR3 protein is CASSLALTGDYGYTF. The CDR3, as DNA: TGTGCCAGCAGCTTAGCGTTGACAGGGGACTATGGCTACACCTTC. Full variable domain (remainder filled in from reference TRBV7-2 and TRBJ1-2): GAGVSQSPSNKVTEKGKDVELRCDPISGHTALYWYRQSLGQGLEFLIYFQGNSAPDKSGLPSDRFSAERTGGSVSTLTIQRTQQEDSAVYLCASSLALTGDYGYTFGSGTRLTVV.

V gene TRBV7-2 combines with J gene TRBJ2-7, with D uncertain. Germline V gene data show CDR1 as SGHTA and CDR2 as FQGNSA. V was pared by 3 bases and J by 5 bases, with 11 bases between. The CDR3 covers 13 residues. The CDR3 is CASSFFMSDEQYF. CDR3 coding DNA: TGTGCCAGCAGCTTCTTTATGTCCGACGAGCAGTACTTC.

This clonotype was counted once. The chain has TRBV12-3 or TRBV12-4 and TRBJ1-1; D remains ambiguous. The germline V and J ends were trimmed by 6 bases and 1 base, with 9 bases remaining between them. This CDR3 spans 13 amino acids. Here the CDR3 reads CASSPMENTEAFF. CDR3 DNA sequence: TGTGCCAGCAGCCCGATGGAGAACACTGAAGCTTTCTTT.

The gene calls are TRBV30 and TRBJ2-7; D unclear. V dropped 2 bases and J dropped 6 bases, with 8 bases sitting between them. The CDR3 has 11 amino acids. CDR1 GTSNPN and CDR2 SVGIG come from the germline V gene (reference sequence). CDR3 amino acids: CAWSPGTEQYF. The CDR3 region has the DNA TGTGCCTGGAGTCCGGGTACCGAGCAGTACTTC. Looking up the rest from reference TRBV30 and TRBJ2-7 gives the full variable domain: SQTIHQWPATLVQPVGSPLSLECTVEGTSNPNLYWYRQAAGRGLQLLFYSVGIGQISSEVPQNLSASRPQDRQFILSSKKLLLSDSGFYLCAWSPGTEQYFGPGTRLTVT.

The J gene is TRBJ1-2, the V gene TRBV9; possibly TRBD1 for D (6 bases). This CDR3 is 16 amino acids long. V was trimmed by 3 bases and J by 2 bases, leaving 17 bases between them. Looked up from germline, CDR1 is SGDLS and CDR2 is YYNGEE. The CDR3 DNA reads as TGTGCCAGCAGCGCCGGATACCGGACAGAAAACTATGGCTACACCTTC. Translating gives CASSAGYRTENYGYTF.

The gene calls are TRBV15 and TRBJ2-1, with D possibly being TRBD1 (6 bases). V lost 0 bases and J lost 6, with 12 bases in between. The CDR3 length is 15 residues. CDR1 and CDR2 from the germline V gene are LNHNV and YYDKDF (reference sequence). The CDR3: CATSREYRVSNEQFF. In DNA, the CDR3 is TGTGCCACCAGCAGAGAATACAGGGTGTCCAATGAGCAGTTCTTC.

In its sample, this clonotype was seen a few times. CDR3 sequence reads: CASIGQARTEAFF. DNA for the CDR3: TGTGCCAGCATCGGACAGGCTAGGACTGAAGCTTTCTTT. This chain links TRBV6-2 or TRBV6-3 with TRBJ1-1, with TRBD1 identical over 7 bases. Germline V gene sequence: CDR1 MNHEY, CDR2 SVGEGT. The CDR3 length is 13 residues. Germline trimming cut 7 bases from V and 5 bases from J; bases unmatched to any gene: 7.

The chain is built from TRBV7-9 and TRBJ1-4; D not certain. Germline CDR1 SEHNR, CDR2 FQNEAQ (reference sequence). The V gene lost 6 bases and the J gene lost 5 bases, with 10 bases spanning the gap. The CDR3 consists of 13 residues. The CDR3 DNA follows: TGTGCCAGCAGTGGGGTCCAAAATGAAAAACTGTTTTTT. It codes for CASSGVQNEKLFF.

CDR3 in amino acids: CASSNLDGYTF. CDR3 in DNA: TGTGCCAGCAGTAATTTGGATGGCTACACCTTC. The chain joins TRBV2 to TRBJ1-2; D remains unclear. CDR1 and CDR2 (germline): SNHLY, FYNNEI. This CDR3 spans 11 amino acids. The ends were cut back, 5 bases at V and 6 bases at J, with 7 bases in the middle.

This clonotype was recorded a few times. The gene calls are TRBV20-1 and TRBJ1-1; 8 nucleotides align to TRBD1. CDR3 size: 15 residues. J lost 7 bases, V lost 0 bases, and 10 bases had no gene match. Germline V CDR1 and CDR2: DFQATT, SNEGSKA (reference sequence). The DNA of the CDR3 is TGCAGTGCTAGAGATCCAGGCAGGGGGCGAGGTGAAGCTTTCTTT. It translates to CSARDPGRGRGEAFF.

This chain connects TRBV19 to TRBJ2-3; 14 bases are a match to TRBD2. The CDR3 covers 18 residues. CDR1 and CDR2 from the germline V gene are LNHDA and SQIVND (reference sequence). Trimming cost V 2 bases and J 1 base; bases outside gene matches: 5. The CDR3 DNA follows: TGTGCCAGTAGTATATCTCGGACTAGCGGGGGGCGCACAGATACGCAGTATTTT. Its protein is CASSISRTSGGRTDTQYF.

The chain links TRBV4-1 to TRBJ1-6, with D maybe TRBD1 (5 bases). The V end was cut by 0 bases, the J end by 5 bases, with 11 bases between. The V gene's germline CDR1 is MGHRA and CDR2 YSYEKL. The CDR3 is 16 amino acids. This CDR3 is CASSQERRVDNSPLHF. As DNA, the CDR3 is TGCGCCAGCAGCCAAGAACGCAGGGTAGATAATTCACCCCTCCACTTT.

CDR3 loop: CASSDRSNQPQHF. The DNA for the CDR3 is TGTGCCAGCAGTGACAGGAGCAATCAGCCCCAGCATTTT. This chain links TRBV28 with TRBJ1-5, with D possibly matching TRBD1 (6 bases). This CDR3 region has 13 residues. V was cut by 5 bases and J by 1 base, with 6 bases left in between. The germline V gene encodes CDR1 MDHEN and CDR2 SYDVKM.

This clonotype has just a few counts. The CDR3 nucleotides read TGTGCCAGCAGCTCCGTCGCGGCTAGCTACAATGAGCAGTTCTTC. Protein sequence: CASSSVAASYNEQFF. V is TRBV7-7 and J is TRBJ2-1; D not certain. Germline V gene sequence: CDR1 SSHAT, CDR2 FNYEAQ (reference sequence). Trimming stripped 4 bases from V and 3 bases from J, with 13 bases between. The CDR3 has 15 residues. Full variable domain (missing parts from reference TRBV7-7 and TRBJ2-1): GAGVSQSPRYKVTKRGQDVTLRCDPISSHATLYWYQQALGQGPEFLTYFNYEAQPDKSGLPSDRFSAERPEGSISTLTIQRTEQRDSAMYRCASSSVAASYNEQFFGPGTRLTVL.

The V gene is TRBV7-2, the J gene TRBJ1-1, with 10 positions matching TRBD1. The CDR3 totals 17 residues. Per germline, CDR1 SGHTA and CDR2 FQGNSA. The junction had 8 bases not matched to a gene; V was cut back by 3 bases and J by 1 base. CDR3 nucleotides: TGTGCCAGCAGCTTTACAGGACAGGGGGGACAGAACACTGAAGCTTTCTTT. Translated: CASSFTGQGGQNTEAFF.

This chain uses TRBV7-9 with TRBJ1-2; TRBD1 might be the D (5 bases). V lost 1 base, J lost 2 bases, and 11 bases lay in between. CDR1 is SEHNR and CDR2 is FQNEAQ in the germline V gene (reference sequence). The CDR3 totals 15 residues. The CDR3 here is CASSLGPGTNYGYTF. CDR3 coding DNA: TGTGCCAGCAGCTTAGGCCCAGGGACCAACTATGGCTACACCTTC.

This clonotype was observed a few times. The gene calls are TRBV2 and TRBJ1-5; D is possibly TRBD1 (5 bases). Germline V gene data show CDR1 as SNHLY and CDR2 as FYNNEI. The CDR3 has 16 residues. V lost 6 bases and J lost 6, with 21 bases in between. The CDR3 loop is CASSWRSPGIGQPQHF. CDR3 nucleotides: TGTGCCAGCAGCTGGAGATCCCCAGGGATAGGTCAGCCCCAGCATTTT.

The gene calls are TRBV7-8 and TRBJ2-7; 7 bases align to TRBD1. There are 14 residues in the CDR3. The V segment lost 5 bases and the J segment 1 base; nucleotides outside the gene matches: 5. Germline V gene lookup returns CDR1 SGHVS and CDR2 FQNEAQ. CDR3 sequence (DNA): TGTGCCAGCAGCACCCGACAGGGATCCTACGAGCAGTACTTC. Its protein product is CASSTRQGSYEQYF.

This clonotype has a handful of counts. The rearrangement joins TRBV5-4 to TRBJ2-7; D is undetermined. V lost 4 bases and J lost 1, with 15 bases in between. The CDR3 consists of 15 residues. The germline V gene has CDR1 SGHNT and CDR2 YYREEE (reference sequence). The CDR3 bases are TGTGCCAGCAGCACATTAACGACCGGGTCCTACGAGCAGTACTTC. Protein: CASSTLTTGSYEQYF. Full variable domain (rest looked up from reference TRBV5-4 and TRBJ2-7): ETGVTQSPTHLIKTRGQQVTLRCSSQSGHNTVSWYQQALGQGPQFIFQYYREEENGRGNFPPRFSGLQFPNYSSELNVNALELDDSALYLCASSTLTTGSYEQYFGPGTRLTVT.